These 4 T cell receptor beta chains were sequenced from one sample in a study of vaccination effects on CD4 cells after COVID-19. Only in-frame clones appear in the TCRdb table, and some are missing; sequencing was by immunoSEQ multiplex PCR. The sample records roughly 30,000 clones, 60% to 75% being singletons. The antigens of these receptors remain unknown. Sequencing was preceded by expansion of antigen-specific CD4+ T cells with viral peptide pools in the ViraFEST assay. Culture proceeded for more than 8 days, and CD4+ T cells were then isolated. Each vaccine recipient was nucleocapsid antibody negative and had no prior SARS-CoV-2 infection. The sequencing used CD4+ T cells from PBMCs cultured with HCoV-OC43 spike peptides, collected before COVID-19 vaccination. As to subset: HCoV-OC43 spike overlapping peptide pool stimulation. The receptors were sampled from a human donor who received a COVID-19 vaccine.

The chain employs TRBV5-1 and TRBJ1-1; D ambiguous. The CDR3 length is 14 residues. Looked up from germline, CDR1 is SGHRS and CDR2 is YFSETQ. Trimming took 0 bases from V and 4 from J, leaving 10 bases between them. In nucleotides, the CDR3 is TGCGCCAGCAGCTTGGACAGCTTGAGCACTGAAGCTTTCTTT. Translating gives CASSLDSLSTEAFF.

The chain has TRBV4-1 and TRBJ1-6, with TRBD1 matching over 8 bases. V gave up 4 bases and J gave up 8 bases; unmatched junction bases: 7. The CDR3 runs 15 residues. Germline V gives CDR1 MGHRA, CDR2 YSYEKL. The CDR3 sequence is CASSLRTGMDSPLHF. Here the CDR3 DNA reads TGCGCCAGCAGCCTGCGGACAGGGATGGATTCACCCCTCCACTTT.

The rearrangement links TRBV12-3 or TRBV12-4 to TRBJ2-5; D uncertain. The CDR3 consists of 12 residues. The V end was cut by 4 bases, the J end by 5 bases, with 8 bases between. The CDR3: CASSWGQETQYF. The CDR3 nucleotides read TGTGCCAGCAGTTGGGGTCAGGAGACCCAGTACTTC.

This chain joins TRBV19 and TRBJ1-5; 7 nucleotides match TRBD1. The J segment lost 6 bases and the V segment lost 8 bases, leaving 10 bases of the junction unmatched. CDR3 length: 14 residues. CDR1 is LNHDA and CDR2 is SQIVND in the germline V gene (reference sequence). CDR3 sequence reads: CASRSGGGAQPQHF. CDR3 nucleotide sequence: TGTGCCAGTCGTTCCGGAGGGGGCGCTCAGCCCCAGCATTTT.